This is a list of T cell receptor beta chains from one sample in a study of Ad26.COV2.S vaccination and SARS-CoV-2 variants. Sequencing was performed with immunoSEQ multiplex PCR; in TCRdb, only in-frame clones are kept and a portion is missing. The sample comprises about 180,000 clones, around 85% of which are singletons, and approximately 6% rests with the top ten. This specimen was peripheral blood, taken after recovery from COVID-19. These receptors were collected from a human donor who had recovered from COVID-19. The CDR3 runs from the conserved cysteine through the conserved F or W. The D gene is left open where the match is weak. Some rows have no size entry. The others give once, few or many, or a class for an expanded clone.

J gene	V gene	clone size	D gene	CDR3 DNA	CDR3 protein
TRBJ2-1	TRBV5-5	NA	TRBD2	TGTGCCAGCAGCCGGACTAGCGGTTACAATGAGCAGTTCTTC	CASSRTSGYNEQFF
TRBJ1-5	TRBV3-1/TRBV3-2	NA	NA	TGTGCCAGCAGCCAAGTTCAAGGGAATCAGCCCCAGCATTTT	CASSQVQGNQPQHF
TRBJ1-4	TRBV30	few	NA	TGTGCCTGGAGACGGGTCGAACTCGGGGAACTGTTTTTT	CAWRRVELGELFF
TRBJ1-2	TRBV20-1	NA	NA	TGCAGTGCTAGCCCAGGGTATGGCTACACCTTC	CSASPGYGYTF
TRBJ1-6	TRBV9	NA	NA	TGTGCCAGCAGCGGGGGCAGTTCACCCCTCCACTTT	CASSGGSSPLHF
TRBJ2-7	TRBV6-5	NA	TRBD1	TGTGCCAGCAACCAGGGGGTCAGGGGTGAGCAGTACTTC	CASNQGVRGEQYF
TRBJ1-5	TRBV27	NA	NA	TGTGCCAGCAGTTTGAGGGGGGACTTTTCCAATCAGCCCCAGCATTTT	CASSLRGDFSNQPQHF
TRBJ2-1	TRBV10-3	NA	TRBD1	TGTGCCATCAGTCAGGGACAGTACAATGAGCAGTTCTTC	CAISQGQYNEQFF
TRBJ2-7	TRBV5-1	NA	TRBD1	TGCGCCAGCAGCTTATCCGGGACAGGGGACGAGCAGTACTTC	CASSLSGTGDEQYF
TRBJ1-2	TRBV4-1	NA	TRBD1	TGCGCCAGCAGCGGAACAGGGGGTGCTAACTATGGCTACACCTTC	CASSGTGGANYGYTF
TRBJ2-3	TRBV5-1	NA	TRBD2	TGCGCCAGCAGCTACAGACTAGCGGGGGCGTGGGATACGCAGTATTTT	CASSYRLAGAWDTQYF
TRBJ1-1	TRBV5-1	NA	NA	TGCGCCAGCAGCCCCTTAGGGACGGAAGCTTTCTTT	CASSPLGTEAFF
TRBJ1-6	TRBV9	NA	NA	TGTGCCAGCAGCGCCCTAGTCGAGGGACGGGGCAATTCACCCCTCCACTTT	CASSALVEGRGNSPLHF
TRBJ2-2	TRBV7-2	NA	NA	TGTGCCAGCAGCTTACGTGCCGGGGAGCTGTTTTTT	CASSLRAGELFF
TRBJ1-2	TRBV3-1/TRBV3-2	NA	NA	TGTGCCAGCAGCTCAAGAGGCTATGGCTACACCTTC	CASSSRGYGYTF
TRBJ2-7	TRBV27	once	NA	TGTGCCAGCAGACCACCGAGGGCGCTTGACTACGAGCAGTACTTC	CASRPPRALDYEQYF
TRBJ1-1	TRBV5-6	few	TRBD1	TGTGCCAGCAGCCCTTTCAGGGGGCTGAACACTGAAGCTTTCTTT	CASSPFRGLNTEAFF
TRBJ2-6	TRBV19	NA	TRBD2	TGTGCCAGTACCGTGGAAGCGGGAGTTTTCGGGGCCAACGTCCTGACTTTC	CASTVEAGVFGANVLTF
TRBJ2-5	TRBV6-2/TRBV6-3	NA	NA	TGTGCCAGCAGTTACGGGCAAGAGACCCAGTACTTC	CASSYGQETQYF
TRBJ2-7	TRBV5-6	NA	NA	TGTGCCAGCAGCTTTTCCGGGACCGGCTCGCGGCAGTACTTC	CASSFSGTGSRQYF
TRBJ1-1	TRBV5-6	NA	TRBD1	TGTGCCAGCAGCTTACAGGGGTTTCGGTCCACTGAAGCTTTCTTT	CASSLQGFRSTEAFF
TRBJ1-2	TRBV18	NA	NA	TGTGCCAGCTCACCGACCCACGAACCGCAGGGGCCCTATGGCTACACCTTC	CASSPTHEPQGPYGYTF
TRBJ1-1	TRBV18	NA	NA	TGTGCCAGCTCACCCAAGAGAGGGGAAACTGAAGCTTTCTTT	CASSPKRGETEAFF
TRBJ2-1	TRBV7-9	NA	NA	TGTGCCAGCAGCTGGGACTTTTACTCCTACAATGAGCAGTTCTTC	CASSWDFYSYNEQFF
TRBJ1-3	TRBV6-5	NA	NA	TGTGCCAGCAGTTACGCCTTGCGGAGCGGAAACACCATATATTTT	CASSYALRSGNTIYF
TRBJ2-7	TRBV19	NA	TRBD1	TGTGCCAGTAGTACGGGGACAGGGGGCTTCGGCGAGCAGTACTTC	CASSTGTGGFGEQYF
TRBJ1-3	TRBV25-1	NA	TRBD1	TGTGCCAGTGGACAGGGAGGAAACACCATATATTTT	CASGQGGNTIYF
TRBJ1-1	TRBV5-4	NA	NA	TGTGCCAGCAGCTTTGGTCAAAACATGAACACTGAAGCTTTCTTT	CASSFGQNMNTEAFF
TRBJ1-5	TRBV5-5	NA	NA	TGTGCCAGCAGCTCTTTTGGGGGGGGTTCGAATCAGCCCCAGCATTTT	CASSSFGGGSNQPQHF
TRBJ1-4	TRBV5-4	NA	NA	TGTGCCAGCAGCTTTCCCTCGGGGCAGGGGAATGAAAAACTGTTTTTT	CASSFPSGQGNEKLFF
TRBJ2-2	TRBV2	NA	TRBD2	TGTGCCAGCAAGCGGAGCGGGGTAGGGACCGGGGAGCTGTTTTTT	CASKRSGVGTGELFF
TRBJ2-6	TRBV7-2	NA	NA	TGTGCCAGCAGCTTAGGCAGGGTCGGGGCCAACGTCCTGACTTTC	CASSLGRVGANVLTF
TRBJ2-2	TRBV5-1	NA	NA	TGCGCCAGCAGCTTGGATGCGACAATCACCGGGGAGCTGTTTTTT	CASSLDATITGELFF
TRBJ2-2	TRBV15	NA	TRBD1	TGTGCCACCAGCTTAGACAGGGGCTACACCGGGGAGCTGTTTTTT	CATSLDRGYTGELFF
TRBJ1-3	TRBV7-6	NA	NA	TGTGCCAGCAGCCCGGGACCGCTTGGAAACACCATATATTTT	CASSPGPLGNTIYF
TRBJ2-7	TRBV28	NA	NA	TGTGCCAGCAGTTTAGAGGGGACACCTTCCTACGAGCAGTACTTC	CASSLEGTPSYEQYF
TRBJ1-5	TRBV6-2/TRBV6-3	medium-sized	NA	TGTGCCAGCAGCCGAAGAGGGGACAATCAGCCCCAGCATTTT	CASSRRGDNQPQHF
TRBJ1-5	TRBV6-5	NA	TRBD1	TGTGCCAGCAGATACAGGGGGCGTAGCAATCAGCCCCAGCATTTT	CASRYRGRSNQPQHF
TRBJ1-1	TRBV5-1	NA	NA	TGCGCCAGCAGCCCATTGTCGGTGAACACTGAAGCTTTCTTT	CASSPLSVNTEAFF
TRBJ2-3	TRBV6-4	once	NA	TGTGCCAGCAGTGACTCCCCCCGGGATACGCAGTATTTT	CASSDSPRDTQYF
TRBJ2-7	TRBV6-5	NA	TRBD2	TGTGCCAGCAGGACTAGCGGGAGGAGCTCCTACGAGCAGTACTTC	CASRTSGRSSYEQYF
TRBJ1-2	TRBV9	NA	TRBD1	TGTGCCAGCAGCGCCAGGGACAGGGGGCACTTTAACTATGGCTACACCTTC	CASSARDRGHFNYGYTF
TRBJ2-7	TRBV6-5	NA	NA	TGTGCCAGCAGTTACGGACAGAGCTCCTACGAGCAGTACTTC	CASSYGQSSYEQYF
TRBJ1-2	TRBV20-1	once	NA	TGCAGTTCGGACACCATCTATGGCTACACCTTC	CSSDTIYGYTF